Listed below are T cell receptor beta chains from one sample, sequenced in a study of blood T cell repertoires in COVID-19. Some clones are missing from TCRdb's copy, which holds only in-frame ones; the method was immunoSEQ multiplex PCR. Found here are 300,000 to 450,000 clones, 70% to 90% of them singletons; the top ten hold about 2.3%. The source material was peripheral blood. Receptors originate from a woman aged 60-70 years with COVID-19, enrolled during active disease. Each CDR3 is given with its conserved first and last residue. Each record gives: V gene, clone size, D gene, J gene, CDR3 protein, CDR3 DNA. D genes are given only for firm matches. Part of the rows lack a size; the others show once, few, many or a class for expanded clones.

TRBV27,NA,TRBD1,TRBJ1-5,CASSSRTGVNQPQHF,TGTGCCAGCAGCTCCCGGACAGGGGTAAATCAGCCCCAGCATTTT
TRBV13,NA,NA,TRBJ1-2,CASSPAGGNYGYTF,TGTGCCAGCAGTCCAGCCGGGGGGAACTATGGCTACACCTTC
TRBV6-2/TRBV6-3,NA,NA,TRBJ1-5,CASSYGLYLYSNQPQHF,TGTGCCAGCAGTTACGGACTCTACCTCTATAGCAATCAGCCCCAGCATTTT
TRBV11-2,NA,TRBD1,TRBJ1-6,CASAGQGHSPLHF,TGTGCCAGCGCGGGACAGGGTCATTCACCCCTCCACTTT
TRBV28,NA,NA,TRBJ2-6,CASSSPGDPYSGANVLTF,TGTGCCAGCAGTTCTCCCGGGGATCCCTACTCTGGGGCCAACGTCCTGACTTTC
TRBV5-1,NA,NA,TRBJ1-1,CASRAGGKTEAFF,TGCGCCAGCAGGGCGGGGGGAAAGACTGAAGCTTTCTTT
TRBV2,NA,NA,TRBJ2-7,CASNELVVGARQYF,TGTGCCAGCAACGAACTTGTGGTGGGGGCGCGGCAGTACTTC
TRBV11-2,NA,TRBD2,TRBJ2-7,CASSSIGLAEYF,TGTGCCAGCAGCTCGATCGGACTAGCGGAATACTTC
TRBV19,NA,NA,TRBJ1-1,CASSSPGMVRTEAFF,TGTGCCAGTAGTTCCCCCGGGATGGTAAGAACTGAAGCTTTCTTT
TRBV7-9,few,NA,TRBJ2-2,CASSQIPGLAPSMFF,TGTGCCAGCAGCCAAATTCCGGGTCTCGCGCCATCGATGTTTTTT
TRBV6-5,few,TRBD1,TRBJ1-2,CASSSRTGAGYTF,TGTGCCAGCAGTTCGCGGACAGGGGCAGGCTACACCTTC
TRBV30,NA,NA,TRBJ2-5,CAWSIRGSGGGETQYF,TGTGCCTGGAGCATCCGGGGGTCGGGTGGAGGAGAGACCCAGTACTTC
TRBV5-6,NA,NA,TRBJ1-5,CASSLRHGNNQPQHF,TGTGCCAGCAGCTTGAGACACGGCAACAATCAGCCCCAGCATTTT
TRBV19,NA,TRBD2,TRBJ2-1,CASSIVASGGYNEQFF,TGTGCCAGTAGTATAGTAGCTAGCGGGGGGTACAATGAGCAGTTCTTC
TRBV18,NA,NA,TRBJ1-2,CASSLDRSYGYTF,TGTGCCAGCTCTCTCGACAGGAGCTATGGCTACACCTTC
TRBV7-2,many,TRBD2,TRBJ2-1,CASRDPGGNLNEQFF,TGTGCCAGCCGAGACCCGGGGGGTAACCTAAATGAGCAGTTCTTC
TRBV5-1,NA,TRBD2,TRBJ2-3,CASSLGLAGDTQYF,TGCGCCAGCAGCTTGGGACTAGCCGGAGATACGCAGTATTTT
TRBV7-9,NA,TRBD1,TRBJ1-2,CASRIGDRSSGYTF,TGTGCCAGCAGAATAGGGGACAGGAGCTCTGGCTACACCTTC
TRBV30,NA,TRBD1,TRBJ1-6,CAWRTGTHSPLHF,TGTGCCTGGCGGACAGGGACCCATTCACCCCTCCACTTT
TRBV25-1,NA,TRBD2,TRBJ2-2,CASSEYERGNTGELFF,TGTGCCAGCAGTGAATATGAGCGGGGGAACACCGGGGAGCTGTTTTTT
TRBV18,NA,TRBD1,TRBJ2-7,CASSRQGLEQYF,TGTGCCAGCTCACGACAGGGGCTTGAGCAGTACTTC
TRBV7-3,NA,TRBD1,TRBJ1-2,CASSLTGGSDGYTF,TGTGCCAGCAGCTTAACAGGGGGCTCGGATGGCTACACCTTC
TRBV6-5,NA,NA,TRBJ2-7,CASSPQAYLQQYF,TGTGCCAGCAGTCCCCAAGCGTACTTACAGCAGTACTTC
TRBV3-1/TRBV3-2,NA,NA,TRBJ1-4,CASSQAGATNEKLFF,TGTGCCAGCAGCCAAGCCGGGGCAACTAATGAAAAACTGTTTTTT
TRBV4-2,NA,NA,TRBJ2-3,CASSRDRGGGKDTQYF,TGTGCCAGCAGCCGAGACAGGGGCGGGGGCAAAGATACGCAGTATTTT
TRBV28,NA,TRBD1,TRBJ2-7,CASTDPDRGYEQYF,TGTGCCAGCACCGACCCTGACAGGGGTTACGAGCAGTACTTC
TRBV19,NA,TRBD1,TRBJ2-7,CASSPQGQSSYEQYF,TGTGCCAGTAGTCCCCAGGGACAGAGCTCCTACGAGCAGTACTTC
TRBV4-2,few,NA,TRBJ2-7,CASSQDAPGLDGYEQYF,TGTGCCAGCAGCCAAGATGCCCCGGGACTTGACGGATACGAGCAGTACTTC
TRBV28,NA,NA,TRBJ1-1,CASSLVAGSGYTEAFF,TGTGCCAGCAGTTTAGTTGCGGGGTCTGGGTACACTGAAGCTTTCTTT
TRBV29-1,NA,TRBD1,TRBJ1-1,CSVGDRGLNTEAFF,TGCAGCGTGGGGGACAGGGGGCTGAACACTGAAGCTTTCTTT
TRBV7-2,NA,TRBD2,TRBJ2-4,CASSDGGWNIQYF,TGTGCCAGCAGCGACGGGGGGTGGAACATTCAGTACTTC
TRBV5-1,few,TRBD1,TRBJ2-2,CASSHTGDTGELFF,TGCGCCAGCAGCCATACAGGGGACACCGGGGAGCTGTTTTTT
TRBV28,NA,TRBD2,TRBJ2-7,CASSSIPPTGGAASGQYF,TGTGCCAGCAGTTCTATACCCCCCACGGGGGGGGCGGCCTCGGGGCAGTACTTC
TRBV28,many,NA,TRBJ1-6,CASSWASRSYNSPLHF,TGTGCCAGCAGTTGGGCATCTCGCTCCTATAATTCACCCCTCCACTTT
TRBV5-5,NA,TRBD1,TRBJ2-7,CASSLSRTGGPYEQYF,TGTGCCAGCAGTTTGAGCAGGACAGGGGGACCTTACGAGCAGTACTTC
TRBV6-5,NA,NA,TRBJ1-5,CASSYSTGRDQPQHF,TGTGCCAGCAGTTACTCGACGGGGAGGGATCAGCCCCAGCATTTT
TRBV11-2,NA,NA,TRBJ2-7,CASSLDPTGRNEQYF,TGTGCCAGCAGCTTAGACCCGACAGGGAGGAACGAGCAGTACTTC
TRBV27,NA,NA,TRBJ1-5,CASSSHTGYNQPQHF,TGTGCCAGCAGTTCGCATACAGGGTACAATCAGCCCCAGCATTTT
TRBV18,NA,NA,TRBJ1-3,CASSSGGLSGNTIYF,TGTGCCAGCTCAAGCGGGGGACTCTCTGGAAACACCATATATTTT
TRBV11-2,many,TRBD1,TRBJ1-2,CASSPTGDYGYTF,TGTGCCAGCAGCCCTACAGGGGACTATGGCTACACCTTC
TRBV4-1,NA,TRBD1,TRBJ1-5,CASSPQTGGAQPQHF,TGCGCCAGCAGCCCACAGACAGGGGGGGCTCAGCCCCAGCATTTT
TRBV27,NA,NA,TRBJ1-1,CASSWDRGTEAFF,TGTGCCAGCAGTTGGGATCGGGGCACTGAAGCTTTCTTT
TRBV19,once,NA,TRBJ1-2,CASSLGPPNYGYTF,TGTGCCAGTTCATTGGGGCCACCAAACTATGGCTACACCTTC
TRBV6-5,once,NA,TRBJ1-3,CASSYSWSAGNTIYF,TGTGCCAGCAGTTACTCGTGGAGCGCTGGAAACACCATATATTTT
TRBV7-9,NA,NA,TRBJ2-5,CASSLVVGVETQYF,TGTGCCAGCAGCTTAGTCGTCGGGGTGGAGACCCAGTACTTC
TRBV3-1/TRBV3-2,NA,NA,TRBJ1-1,CASSPLLNTEAFF,TGTGCCAGCAGCCCCCTCCTTAACACTGAAGCTTTCTTT
TRBV7-9,NA,TRBD1,TRBJ2-5,CASSPDRGRGETQYF,TGTGCCAGCAGCCCGGACAGGGGGCGGGGAGAGACCCAGTACTTC
TRBV19,NA,TRBD2,TRBJ2-1,CASSAPLAGGRNEQFF,TGTGCCAGTAGTGCCCCACTAGCGGGGGGGCGCAATGAGCAGTTCTTC
TRBV5-5,NA,NA,TRBJ1-2,CASSWAGVDGYTF,TGTGCCAGCAGCTGGGCAGGGGTTGATGGCTACACCTTC
TRBV6-5,NA,NA,TRBJ1-2,CASSYSPGEYGYTF,TGTGCCAGCAGTTACTCCCCAGGGGAATATGGCTACACCTTC